This T cell receptor (beta chain) comes out of a study of T cell repertoires in cytomegalovirus infection. As for the study in general: HLA-B-restricted CMV epitopes that are well studied were used alongside recently identified HLA-C-restricted ones. CMV infection plus the matching HLA type was flagged by public TCR beta signatures. General observations from the study: There were HLA-C-restricted CMV-specific TCR beta clonotypes dominating the ex vivo response. Summed frequency of public TCR beta families distinguished CMV carriers with the relevant HLA.

V lost 5 bases, J lost 6 bases, and 7 bases stayed unmatched. Germline V gene data show CDR1 as LNHDA and CDR2 as SQIVND (reference sequence). The CDR3 extends over 14 amino acids. In the case of this clonotype: Its specificity is not known.

From the reads, TCRdb called clonotypes with MiXCR, one entry per CDR3 protein. In the table there are hundreds of thousands of distinct CDR3 sequences, around a third of which are singletons. The J gene is TRBJ2-1, the V gene TRBV19; 7 bases are shared with TRBD1. The specimen comprised cultured CD8+ T cells from PBMCs, sampled from culture after CMV antigen stimulation. This receptor was taken from a human donor in good health (CMV status not recorded). Some clones in this sample may be carry-over from other donors' samples. In DNA form, the CDR3 reads TGTGCCAGTAGTGGGACAGTATTATCCAATGAGCAGTTCTTC. This codes for CASSGTVLSNEQFF.